This TCR beta chain emerged from a study of CD8 T cells in ankylosing spondylitis. Points from the study as a whole: A TCR beta motif made of about 8 highly homologous variants seemed typical of ankylosing spondylitis blood. From matched ankylosing spondylitis synovial fluid, disease-linked clones were reportedly recovered at significantly enriched levels.

This clonotype was counted ten times or more. The antigen remains unidentified. Generation of TCR beta libraries employed quantitative 5'-RACE incorporating molecular barcodes. TCRdb redid the calling of the 5' RACE reads with MiXCR, one entry per CDR3 protein. The sample gives under 400,000 distinct CDR3 sequences, around a tenth of which show up once; more than 7% is in the top ten. The sequenced material came from blood, either unsorted or a sorted T cell fraction (not recorded which). This TCR was sampled from a female donor with ankylosing spondylitis or in good health (not recorded which).

CDR3 sequence (DNA): TGTGCCAGCAGTTACTCTCATACAGGGGGGTCTGGAAACACCATATATTTT. Protein: CASSYSHTGGSGNTIYF. The V gene is TRBV6-5, the J gene TRBJ1-3; 8 bases map to TRBD1. Losses at the gene ends were 0 bases for V and 1 base for J; bases not matched to a gene: 5. This CDR3 is 17 amino acids long. Per germline, CDR1 MNHEY and CDR2 SVGAGI.